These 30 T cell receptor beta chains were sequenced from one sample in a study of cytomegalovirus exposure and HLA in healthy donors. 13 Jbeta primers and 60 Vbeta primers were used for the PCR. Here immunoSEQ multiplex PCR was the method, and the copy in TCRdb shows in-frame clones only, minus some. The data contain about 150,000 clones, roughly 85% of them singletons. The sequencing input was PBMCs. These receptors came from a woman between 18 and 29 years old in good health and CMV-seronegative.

CDR3 sequence: CASSLTGQGTYQETQYF. The CDR3 nucleotides are TGTGCCAGCAGCTTAACGGGCCAGGGAACGTACCAAGAGACCCAGTACTTC. The chain has TRBV7-3 and TRBJ2-5; maybe TRBD1 (5 bases). V was shortened by 0 bases and J by 0 bases, with 14 bases between the two germline ends. Per germline, CDR1 SGHTA and CDR2 FQGTGA. The CDR3 is made up of 17 amino acids.

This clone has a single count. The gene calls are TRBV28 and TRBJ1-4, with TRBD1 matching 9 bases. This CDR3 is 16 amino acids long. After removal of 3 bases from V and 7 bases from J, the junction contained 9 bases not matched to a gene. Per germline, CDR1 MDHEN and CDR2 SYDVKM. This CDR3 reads CASSLIRTGAGEKLFF. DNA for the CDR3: TGTGCCAGCAGTTTGATTAGGACAGGGGCGGGTGAAAAACTGTTTTTT.

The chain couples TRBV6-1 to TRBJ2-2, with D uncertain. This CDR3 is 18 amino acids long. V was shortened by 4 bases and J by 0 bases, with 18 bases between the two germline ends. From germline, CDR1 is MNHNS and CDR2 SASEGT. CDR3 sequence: CASSVYGRRTSNTGELFF. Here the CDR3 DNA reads TGTGCCAGCAGTGTATATGGCCGCCGAACCTCGAACACCGGGGAGCTGTTTTTT.

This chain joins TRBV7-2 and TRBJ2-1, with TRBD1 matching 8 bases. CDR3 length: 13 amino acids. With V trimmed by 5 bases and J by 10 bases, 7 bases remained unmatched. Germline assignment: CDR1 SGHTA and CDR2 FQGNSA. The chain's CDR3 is CASSQARQGEQFF. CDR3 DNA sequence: TGTGCCAGCAGCCAAGCTCGACAGGGGGAGCAGTTCTTC.

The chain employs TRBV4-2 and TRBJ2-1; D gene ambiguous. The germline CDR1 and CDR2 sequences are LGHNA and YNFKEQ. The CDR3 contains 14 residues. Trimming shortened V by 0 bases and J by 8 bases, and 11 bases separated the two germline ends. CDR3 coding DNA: TGTGCCAGCAGCCAAGAGATTTCCGTAGATGAGCAGTTCTTC. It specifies CASSQEISVDEQFF.

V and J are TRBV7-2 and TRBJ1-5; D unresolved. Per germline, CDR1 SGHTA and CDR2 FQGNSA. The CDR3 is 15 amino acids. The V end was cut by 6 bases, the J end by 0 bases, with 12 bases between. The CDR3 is CASSPGGNSNQPQHF. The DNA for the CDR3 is TGTGCCAGCAGTCCCGGAGGGAATAGCAATCAGCCCCAGCATTTT.

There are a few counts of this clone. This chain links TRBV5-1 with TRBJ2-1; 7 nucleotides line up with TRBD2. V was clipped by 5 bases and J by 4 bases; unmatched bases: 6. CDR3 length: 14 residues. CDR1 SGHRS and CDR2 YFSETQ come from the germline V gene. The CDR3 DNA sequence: TGCGCCAGCAGTGGGACGGGGGGTTACAATGAGCAGTTCTTC. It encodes CASSGTGGYNEQFF.

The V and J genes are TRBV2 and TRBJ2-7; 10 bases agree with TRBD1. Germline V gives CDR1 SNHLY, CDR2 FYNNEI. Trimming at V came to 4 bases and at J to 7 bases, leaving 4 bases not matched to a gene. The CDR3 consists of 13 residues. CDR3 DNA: TGTGCCAGCAGTGGACAGGGGGCGCGAGAGCAGTACTTC. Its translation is CASSGQGAREQYF.

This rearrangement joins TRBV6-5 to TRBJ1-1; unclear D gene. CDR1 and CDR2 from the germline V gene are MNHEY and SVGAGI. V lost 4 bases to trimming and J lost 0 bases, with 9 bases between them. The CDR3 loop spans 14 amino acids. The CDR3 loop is CASSLEGMNTEAFF. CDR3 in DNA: TGTGCCAGCAGTTTGGAGGGCATGAACACTGAAGCTTTCTTT.

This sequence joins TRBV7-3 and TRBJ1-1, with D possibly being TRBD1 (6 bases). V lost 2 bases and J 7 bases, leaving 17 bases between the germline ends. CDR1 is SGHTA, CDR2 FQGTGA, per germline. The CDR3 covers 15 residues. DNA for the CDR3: TGTGCCAGCAGCTTAGGAGAACAGGGTATGGGTGAAGCTTTCTTT. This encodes CASSLGEQGMGEAFF. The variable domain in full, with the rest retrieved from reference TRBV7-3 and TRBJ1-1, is GAGVSQTPSNKVTEKGKYVELRCDPISGHTALYWYRQSLGQGPEFLIYFQGTGAADDSGLPNDRFFAVRPEGSVSTLKIQRTERGDSAVYLCASSLGEQGMGEAFFGQGTRLTVV.

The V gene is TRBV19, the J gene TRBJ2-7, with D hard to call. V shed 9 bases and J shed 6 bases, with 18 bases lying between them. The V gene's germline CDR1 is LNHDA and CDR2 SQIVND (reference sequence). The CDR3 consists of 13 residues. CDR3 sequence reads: CARRPWAGREQYF. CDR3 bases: TGTGCCAGACGCCCCTGGGCCGGCCGCGAGCAGTACTTC.

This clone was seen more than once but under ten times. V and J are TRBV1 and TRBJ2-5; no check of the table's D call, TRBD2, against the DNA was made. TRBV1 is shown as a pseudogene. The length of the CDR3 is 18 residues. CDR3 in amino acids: CTSSSPAGGPRGGETQYF. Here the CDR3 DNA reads TGCACCAGCAGCAGCCCAGCGGGAGGGCCGAGGGGGGGGGAGACCCAGTACTTC.

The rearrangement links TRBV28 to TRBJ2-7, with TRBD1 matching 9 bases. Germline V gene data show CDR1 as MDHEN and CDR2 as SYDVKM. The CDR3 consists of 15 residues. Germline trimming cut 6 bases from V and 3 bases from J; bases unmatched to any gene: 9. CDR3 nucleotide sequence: TGTGCCAGCAGAGAACCGGGGACAGGGATCTACGAGCAGTACTTC. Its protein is CASREPGTGIYEQYF.

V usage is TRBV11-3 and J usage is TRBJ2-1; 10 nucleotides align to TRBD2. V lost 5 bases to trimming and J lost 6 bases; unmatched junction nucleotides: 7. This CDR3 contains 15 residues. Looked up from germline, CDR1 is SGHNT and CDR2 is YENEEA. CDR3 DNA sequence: TGTGCCAGCAGCCAGCGGGGGGGCCGGTCCAATGAGCAGTTCTTC. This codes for CASSQRGGRSNEQFF.

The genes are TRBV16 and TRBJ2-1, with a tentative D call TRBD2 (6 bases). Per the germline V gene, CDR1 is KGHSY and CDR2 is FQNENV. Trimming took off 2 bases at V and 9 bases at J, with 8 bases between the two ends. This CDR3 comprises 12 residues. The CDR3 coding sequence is TGTGCCAGCAGCCAAGGGGGGTCTGAGCAGTTCTTC. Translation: CASSQGGSEQFF.

In DNA form, the CDR3 reads TGCAGCGTTGATACAGGTCAGGAGCAGTACTTC. Its translation: CSVDTGQEQYF. The chain couples TRBV29-1 to TRBJ2-7; weak D call: TRBD1 (5 bases). The germline V and J ends were trimmed by 3 bases and 7 bases, with 10 bases remaining between them. The CDR3 spans 11 residues. Germline CDR1 is SQVTM and CDR2 is ANQGSEA.

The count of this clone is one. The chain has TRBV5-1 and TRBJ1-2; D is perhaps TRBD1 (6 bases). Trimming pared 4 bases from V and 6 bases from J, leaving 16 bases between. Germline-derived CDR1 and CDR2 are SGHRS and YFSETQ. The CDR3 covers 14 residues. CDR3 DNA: TGCGCCAGCAGCCCTGCCTCTGAGGGGGATGGCTACACCTTC. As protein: CASSPASEGDGYTF.

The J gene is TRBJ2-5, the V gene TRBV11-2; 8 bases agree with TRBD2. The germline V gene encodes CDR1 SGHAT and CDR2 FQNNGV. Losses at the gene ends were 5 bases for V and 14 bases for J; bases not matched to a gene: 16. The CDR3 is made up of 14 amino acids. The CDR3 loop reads CASSPGVAGPRAYF. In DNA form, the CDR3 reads TGTGCCAGCAGCCCCGGCGTAGCGGGGCCCCGGGCCTACTTC.

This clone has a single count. In DNA, the CDR3 is TGTGCCAGCAGCCTTCGGACAGGGGGCAATGGCTACACCTTC. It yields the protein CASSLRTGGNGYTF. The rearrangement links TRBV7-8 to TRBJ1-2; 11 positions agree with TRBD1. The junction had 5 bases not matched to a gene; V was cut back by 5 bases and J by 6 bases. Germline V gene data show CDR1 as SGHVS and CDR2 as FQNEAQ. The CDR3 is made up of 14 amino acids.

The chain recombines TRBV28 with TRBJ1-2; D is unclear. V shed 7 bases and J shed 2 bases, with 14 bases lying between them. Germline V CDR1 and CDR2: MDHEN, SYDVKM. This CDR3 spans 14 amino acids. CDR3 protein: CASTVHSSNYGYTF. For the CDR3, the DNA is TGTGCCAGCACCGTTCACAGCTCAAACTATGGCTACACCTTC.

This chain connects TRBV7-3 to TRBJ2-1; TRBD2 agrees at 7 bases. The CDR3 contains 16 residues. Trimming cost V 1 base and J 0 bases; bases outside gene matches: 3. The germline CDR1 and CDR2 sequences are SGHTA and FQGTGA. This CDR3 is CASSLNGGSSYNEQFF. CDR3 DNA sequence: TGTGCCAGCAGCTTAAATGGCGGGAGCTCCTACAATGAGCAGTTCTTC. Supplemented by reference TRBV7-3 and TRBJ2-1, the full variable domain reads GAGVSQTPSNKVTEKGKYVELRCDPISGHTALYWYRQSLGQGPEFLIYFQGTGAADDSGLPNDRFFAVRPEGSVSTLKIQRTERGDSAVYLCASSLNGGSSYNEQFFGPGTRLTVL.

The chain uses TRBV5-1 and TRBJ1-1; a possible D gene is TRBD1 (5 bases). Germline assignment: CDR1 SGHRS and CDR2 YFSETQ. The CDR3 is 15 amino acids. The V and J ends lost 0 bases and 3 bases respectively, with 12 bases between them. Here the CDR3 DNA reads TGCGCCAGCAGCTTGGGGGGGGAGTATGACACTGAAGCTTTCTTT. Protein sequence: CASSLGGEYDTEAFF.

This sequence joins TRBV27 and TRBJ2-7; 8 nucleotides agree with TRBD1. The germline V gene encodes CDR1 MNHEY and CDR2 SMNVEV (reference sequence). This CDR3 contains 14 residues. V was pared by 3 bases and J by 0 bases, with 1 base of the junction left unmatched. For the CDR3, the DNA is TGTGCCAGCAGTTTTCAGGGGGCCTCCTACGAGCAGTACTTC. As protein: CASSFQGASYEQYF.

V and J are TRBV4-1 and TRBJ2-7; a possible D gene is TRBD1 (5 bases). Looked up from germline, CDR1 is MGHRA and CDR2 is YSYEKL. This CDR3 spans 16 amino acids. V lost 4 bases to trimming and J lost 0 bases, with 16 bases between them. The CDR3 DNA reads TGCGCCAGCAGCCTGGGGCCGGCGGATCCCTCCTACGAGCAGTACTTC. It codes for CASSLGPADPSYEQYF.

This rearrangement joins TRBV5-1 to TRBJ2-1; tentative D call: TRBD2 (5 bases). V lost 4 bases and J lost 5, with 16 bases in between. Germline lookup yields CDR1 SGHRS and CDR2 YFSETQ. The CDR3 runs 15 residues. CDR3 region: CASSPSKGFDNEQFF. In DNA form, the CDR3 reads TGCGCCAGCAGCCCTAGCAAAGGGTTTGACAATGAGCAGTTCTTC.

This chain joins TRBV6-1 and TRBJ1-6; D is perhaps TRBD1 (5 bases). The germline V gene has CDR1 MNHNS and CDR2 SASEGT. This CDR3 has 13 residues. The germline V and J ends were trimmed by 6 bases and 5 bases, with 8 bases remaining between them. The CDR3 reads CASRGLDNSPLHF. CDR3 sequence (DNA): TGTGCCAGCAGGGGACTCGATAATTCACCCCTCCACTTT.

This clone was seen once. CDR3 sequence reads: CASSFAESTDTQYF. The DNA of the CDR3 is TGTGCCAGCAGTTTCGCGGAGAGCACAGATACGCAGTATTTT. The chain joins TRBV27 to TRBJ2-3; D remains ambiguous. Trimming removed 3 bases at V and 0 bases at J, with 7 bases between. Germline assignment: CDR1 MNHEY and CDR2 SMNVEV (reference sequence). This CDR3 has 14 amino acids.

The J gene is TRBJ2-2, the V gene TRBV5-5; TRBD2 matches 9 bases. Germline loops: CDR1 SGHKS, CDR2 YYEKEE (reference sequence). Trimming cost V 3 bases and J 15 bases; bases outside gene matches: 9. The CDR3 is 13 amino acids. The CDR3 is CASSSGGRGGVFF. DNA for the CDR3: TGTGCCAGCAGCTCGGGAGGACGCGGGGGGGTGTTTTTT.

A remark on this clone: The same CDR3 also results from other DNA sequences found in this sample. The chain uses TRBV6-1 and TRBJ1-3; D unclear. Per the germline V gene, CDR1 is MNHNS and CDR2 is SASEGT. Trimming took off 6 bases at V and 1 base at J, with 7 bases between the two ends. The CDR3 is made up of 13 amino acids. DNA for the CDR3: TGTGCCAGCAGCGAGGTGTCTGGAAACACCATATATTTT. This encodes CASSEVSGNTIYF.

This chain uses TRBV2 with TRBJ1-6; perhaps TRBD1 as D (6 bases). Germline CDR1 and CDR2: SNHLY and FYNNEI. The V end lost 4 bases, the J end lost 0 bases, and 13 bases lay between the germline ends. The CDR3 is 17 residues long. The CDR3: CASSATDRSSYNSPLHF. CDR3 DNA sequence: TGTGCCAGCAGTGCCACAGACAGGAGCTCCTATAATTCACCCCTCCACTTT. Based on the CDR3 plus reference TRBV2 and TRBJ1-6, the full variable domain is EPEVTQTPSHQVTQMGQEVILRCVPISNHLYFYWYRQILGQKVEFLVSFYNNEISEKSEIFDDQFSVERPDGSNFTLKIRSTKLEDSAMYFCASSATDRSSYNSPLHFGNGTRLTVT.